The 30 T cell receptor beta chains below come from one sample, sequenced in a study of vaccination and CD4 T cells after COVID-19. Scientists ran DNA taken from cultured CD4+ T cells through the Oncomine TCR Beta short-read assay for sequencing. TCRdb reprocessed the PCR reads via MiXCR and lists one record per CDR3 protein. Among 11,000 or so distinct CDR3 sequences, about 53% were seen once, and the ten largest hold 8% to 11%. These TCRs are of unknown antigen specificity. Treatment of the sample: roughly nine-day PBMC culture with coronavirus spike peptide pools or control peptides (ViraFEST assay). Sequencing was carried out using CD4+ T cells from blood, cultured in vitro. The receptors originated from a human donor who had recovered from COVID-19.

This clonotype was counted once. The chain joins TRBV20-1 to TRBJ2-4, with D perhaps TRBD1 (5 bases). This CDR3 contains 15 residues. Germline V gives CDR1 DFQATT, CDR2 SNEGSKA (reference sequence). V was shortened by 0 bases and J by 8 bases, with 17 bases between the two germline ends. The CDR3 nucleotides are TGCAGTGCTAGAGATGGTAGCCAGGGTGAATACATTCAGTACTTC. This codes for CSARDGSQGEYIQYF.

This chain uses TRBV20-1 with TRBJ2-2; tentative D call: TRBD2 (7 bases). V was shortened by 6 bases and J by 1 base, with 21 bases between the two germline ends. The CDR3 has 17 amino acids. CDR1 and CDR2 (germline): DFQATT, SNEGSKA (reference sequence). CDR3 region: CSAKGGSAGVNTGELFF. The CDR3 DNA is TGCAGTGCCAAAGGGGGTTCCGCGGGGGTGAACACCGGGGAGCTGTTTTTT.

The chain recombines TRBV30 with TRBJ1-5; a possible D gene is TRBD1 (5 bases). Trimming removed 7 bases at V and 4 bases at J, with 11 bases between. CDR1 GTSNPN and CDR2 SVGIG come from the germline V gene (reference sequence). CDR3 length: 12 amino acids. CDR3 in amino acids: CASGRENQPQHF. The CDR3 DNA is TGTGCCTCGGGACGGGAAAATCAGCCCCAGCATTTT.

This clonotype was counted a few times. This chain joins TRBV20-1 and TRBJ1-1; 9 nucleotides align to TRBD1. Germline V gene lookup returns CDR1 DFQATT and CDR2 SNEGSKA (reference sequence). The CDR3 loop spans 15 amino acids. V was pared by 5 bases and J by 0 bases, with 7 bases of the junction left unmatched. The CDR3 region is CSAHHRDRVNTEAFF. Written as DNA, the CDR3 is TGCAGTGCTCACCACCGGGACAGGGTGAACACTGAAGCTTTCTTT.

The chain recombines TRBV19 with TRBJ1-5; perhaps TRBD1 as D (5 bases). V was clipped by 5 bases and J by 0 bases, with 17 bases between them. Germline assignment: CDR1 LNHDA and CDR2 SQIVND (reference sequence). CDR3 length: 17 residues. The DNA for the CDR3 is TGTGCCAGTAGTCCTGCGCCCGACAGCTATAGCAATCAGCCCCAGCATTTT. This sequence encodes CASSPAPDSYSNQPQHF.

The CDR3 nucleotides read TGTGCCAGCAGTAGACCGGGACAGGGAATCGGCCGAAAACTGTTTTTT. Translation: CASSRPGQGIGRKLFF. The genes are TRBV6-1 and TRBJ1-4; 9 bases agree with TRBD1. The CDR3 consists of 16 residues. Germline assignment: CDR1 MNHNS and CDR2 SASEGT. The V segment lost 5 bases and the J segment 10 bases; nucleotides outside the gene matches: 14.

The rearrangement joins TRBV2 to TRBJ2-3; D gene ambiguous. The CDR3 length is 13 residues. V shed 3 bases and J shed 2 bases, with 6 bases lying between them. Per germline, CDR1 SNHLY and CDR2 FYNNEI. CDR3 DNA sequence: TGTGCCAGCAGTGAGGTGTTCACAGATACGCAGTATTTT. Protein product: CASSEVFTDTQYF. The full variable domain, rest sourced from reference TRBV2 and TRBJ2-3, is EPEVTQTPSHQVTQMGQEVILRCVPISNHLYFYWYRQILGQKVEFLVSFYNNEISEKSEIFDDQFSVERPDGSNFTLKIRSTKLEDSAMYFCASSEVFTDTQYFGPGTRLTVL.

The genes are TRBV6-1 and TRBJ2-1, with TRBD1 identical over 7 bases. Germline values: CDR1 MNHNS, CDR2 SASEGT. CDR3 length: 14 residues. The V gene end was trimmed by 8 bases and the J gene end by 5 bases; junction bases not matched to a gene: 9. DNA for the CDR3: TGTGCCAGCCAGACGAGGGACAGACACAATGAGCAGTTCTTC. Translating gives CASQTRDRHNEQFF.

This chain uses TRBV10-1 with TRBJ2-3; TRBD2 matches at 9 bases. Trimming took 3 bases from V and 0 from J; bases not matched to a gene: 4. CDR3 length: 16 amino acids. Germline V lookup: CDR1 WNHNN, CDR2 SYGVQD (reference sequence). The CDR3 loop reads CASSDLAGPSTDTQYF. The CDR3 bases are TGCGCCAGCAGTGATCTAGCGGGACCTAGCACAGATACGCAGTATTTT.

The chain recombines TRBV7-8 with TRBJ1-5, with a weak D call TRBD1 (6 bases). The CDR3 length is 15 residues. Per the germline V gene, CDR1 is SGHVS and CDR2 is FQNEAQ. Trimming removed 0 bases at V and 6 bases at J, with 12 bases between. The chain's CDR3 is CASSLAGQSSQPQHF. DNA for the CDR3: TGTGCCAGCAGCTTAGCCGGACAGAGTAGTCAGCCCCAGCATTTT. Full variable domain (rest looked up from reference TRBV7-8 and TRBJ1-5): GAGVSQSPRYKVAKRGQDVALRCDPISGHVSLFWYQQALGQGPEFLTYFQNEAQLDKSGLPSDRFFAERPEGSVSTLKIQRTQQEDSAVYLCASSLAGQSSQPQHFGDGTRLSIL.

This clonotype was picked up one time. The chain couples TRBV19 to TRBJ1-2, with a possible D match to TRBD1 (5 bases). Germline CDR1 reads LNHDA; CDR2 reads SQIVND (reference sequence). The CDR3 is 15 residues long. V lost 5 bases to trimming and J lost 5 bases, with 18 bases between them. CDR3 sequence (DNA): TGTGCCAGTAGTGTCCGGGACGAGACCGGGTATGGCTACACCTTC. Protein product: CASSVRDETGYGYTF.

This clonotype was seen more than once but under ten times. The genes are TRBV19 and TRBJ1-5, with D possibly TRBD1 on 6 matching bases. The CDR3 extends over 16 amino acids. V lost 5 bases and J lost 7, with 21 bases in between. Per the germline V gene, CDR1 is LNHDA and CDR2 is SQIVND (reference sequence). Written as DNA, the CDR3 is TGTGCCAGTAGTTTCTCTTCGGGGACACGGAAGCAGCCCCAGCATTTT. It codes for CASSFSSGTRKQPQHF.

The genes are TRBV28 and TRBJ1-3; no clear D. Trimming pared 8 bases from V and 4 bases from J, leaving 6 bases between. Germline values: CDR1 MDHEN, CDR2 SYDVKM. There are 11 residues in the CDR3. The DNA of the CDR3 is TGTGCCAGCGGGGAGGGAAACACCATATATTTT. Protein product: CASGEGNTIYF.

This sequence joins TRBV7-9 and TRBJ1-1; D is unresolved. Germline loops: CDR1 SEHNR, CDR2 FQNEAQ (reference sequence). The CDR3 is 15 residues long. Between the trimmed V and J ends, which lost 2 bases and 4 bases, there was a span of 14 bases. CDR3 amino acids: CASSLNFLRGTEAFF. The CDR3 nucleotides read TGTGCCAGCAGCTTAAACTTTTTGCGGGGCACTGAAGCTTTCTTT.

The table lists this clonotype with a few counts. The gene calls are TRBV7-3 and TRBJ2-3; possibly TRBD2 for D (6 bases). The V end was cut by 1 base, the J end by 1 base, with 12 bases between. CDR1 is SGHTA and CDR2 is FQGTGA in the germline V gene. This CDR3 contains 16 residues. The CDR3 coding sequence is TGTGCCAGCAGCTTAAATCCTAGCGTGGGCACAGATACGCAGTATTTT. It translates to CASSLNPSVGTDTQYF.

The chain combines TRBV6-2 or TRBV6-3 with TRBJ1-3, with 10 bases that match TRBD1. The junction had 7 bases not matched to a gene; V was cut back by 4 bases and J by 1 base. The CDR3 extends over 17 amino acids. The germline gives CDR1 MNHEY, CDR2 SVGEGT. The CDR3 is CASSSDRDRGSGNTIYF. The CDR3 nucleotides read TGTGCCAGCAGTTCGGACCGGGACAGGGGATCTGGAAACACCATATATTTT.

In its sample, this clonotype was seen a few times. V usage is TRBV12-3 or TRBV12-4 and J usage is TRBJ2-7; no firm D call. The CDR3 runs to 11 residues. V shed 3 bases and J shed 3 bases, with 3 bases lying between them. The CDR3 bases are TGTGCCAGCAGTTTGGGCTACGAGCAGTACTTC. Protein sequence: CASSLGYEQYF.

This rearrangement joins TRBV7-9 to TRBJ2-3, with D perhaps given as TRBD1 or TRBD2 (7 bases each). The CDR3 runs to 17 residues. Germline V gene sequence: CDR1 SEHNR, CDR2 FQNEAQ (reference sequence). Deletions cut 5 bases from V and 1 base from J, with 19 bases between. The CDR3 region has the DNA TGTGCCAGCAGCCCACCCAGGGGGGGGAGGGGCACAGATACGCAGTATTTT. Translation: CASSPPRGGRGTDTQYF.

V usage is TRBV6-4 and J usage is TRBJ1-5; D not certain. The length of the CDR3 is 13 residues. Germline CDR1 MRHNA, CDR2 SNTAGT. V shed 9 bases and J shed 2 bases, with 11 bases lying between them. Written as DNA, the CDR3 is TGTGCCAGGACGCGGAGGGGCAATCAGCCCCAGCATTTT. It encodes CARTRRGNQPQHF.

This chain joins TRBV27 and TRBJ2-5, with no clear D. Germline CDR1 is MNHEY and CDR2 is SMNVEV (reference sequence). The CDR3 is 14 residues long. Trimming stripped 7 bases from V and 4 bases from J, with 16 bases between. The CDR3, as DNA: TGTGCCAGCAACTCCGCTGGGGATGGAGAGACCCAGTACTTC. Translating gives CASNSAGDGETQYF.

The chain joins TRBV5-4 to TRBJ2-5, with 14 bases fitting TRBD2. The CDR3 has 15 amino acids. Germline V gives CDR1 SGHNT, CDR2 YYREEE (reference sequence). V lost 3 bases, J lost 6 bases, and 4 bases stayed unmatched. This CDR3 is CASSSGTSGSQTQYF. CDR3 nucleotides: TGTGCCAGCAGCTCCGGGACTAGCGGGAGCCAGACCCAGTACTTC.

The chain carries TRBV6-5 and TRBJ2-2; D unclear. Germline-derived CDR1 and CDR2 are MNHEY and SVGAGI. The CDR3 sequence is 16 residues long. Trimming took 2 bases from V and 3 from J, leaving 13 bases between them. This chain's CDR3 is CASSYEGLGYTGELFF. The DNA of the CDR3 is TGTGCCAGCAGTTACGAAGGATTGGGTTACACCGGGGAGCTGTTTTTT.

The V and J genes are TRBV20-1 and TRBJ2-6; either TRBD1 or TRBD2 may supply D (5 bases each). The CDR3 spans 18 residues. Trimming cost V 6 bases and J 0 bases, with 21 bases left between them. Looked up from germline, CDR1 is DFQATT and CDR2 is SNEGSKA (reference sequence). The CDR3 DNA reads TGCAGTGCACAACAAGTTGGGGGACGAAACTCTGGGGCCAACGTCCTGACTTTC. Translation: CSAQQVGGRNSGANVLTF.

This clonotype appeared a few times. V is TRBV19 and J is TRBJ1-2; 10 nucleotides agree with TRBD1. The CDR3 totals 14 residues. V gave up 8 bases and J gave up 2 bases; unmatched junction bases: 5. Germline values: CDR1 LNHDA, CDR2 SQIVND (reference sequence). CDR3 sequence: CASHDRGRNYGYTF. DNA for the CDR3: TGTGCCAGTCATGACAGGGGGCGGAACTATGGCTACACCTTC.

This clonotype was counted a single time. The chain carries TRBV27 and TRBJ2-3; D remains unclear. The length of the CDR3 is 16 residues. Germline CDR1 is MNHEY and CDR2 is SMNVEV (reference sequence). With 0 bases removed from V and 2 bases from J, the gap between germline ends came to 12 bases. DNA of the CDR3: TGTGCCAGCAGTTTATCTAACACACGGTACACAGATACGCAGTATTTT. This sequence encodes CASSLSNTRYTDTQYF.

This chain joins TRBV24-1 and TRBJ2-2; weak D call: TRBD2 (7 bases). The CDR3 sequence is 15 residues long. V lost 3 bases, J lost 6 bases, and 13 bases lay in between. The germline V gene has CDR1 KGHDR and CDR2 SFDVKD. CDR3 coding DNA: TGTGCCACCAGTGATGCCCGGGGGGCCCCCGGGGAGCTGTTTTTT. It codes for CATSDARGAPGELFF.

The chain uses TRBV15 and TRBJ1-6; 12 bases are a match to TRBD1. Germline loops: CDR1 LNHNV, CDR2 YYDKDF (reference sequence). This CDR3 region has 17 residues. J gave up 9 bases and V 0 bases, and 6 bases lay outside the gene matches. This CDR3 reads CATSRDRDRGRFSPLHF. DNA of the CDR3: TGTGCCACCAGCAGAGACCGGGACAGGGGGCGGTTTTCACCCCTCCACTTT.

This clonotype is large in the sample. CDR3 loop: CASSLVTATDTQYF. In DNA form, the CDR3 reads TGTGCCAGCAGCTTAGTCACAGCCACAGATACGCAGTATTTT. The gene calls are TRBV7-8 and TRBJ2-3; D unclear. The CDR3 contains 14 residues. V gave up 1 base and J gave up 2 bases, with 7 bases separating them. Germline CDR1 SGHVS, CDR2 FQNEAQ.

This clonotype was observed a single time. The chain recombines TRBV6-1 with TRBJ2-7; unclear D gene. Germline V gene data show CDR1 as MNHNS and CDR2 as SASEGT. The length of the CDR3 is 12 residues. V lost 6 bases and J lost 6, with 12 bases in between. Here the CDR3 DNA reads TGTGCCAGCAGGGGAAGGGTTACCGAGCAGTACTTC. Amino acid sequence: CASRGRVTEQYF.

This clonotype was found a few times. The rearrangement joins TRBV28 to TRBJ1-6, with D possibly TRBD1 on 5 matching bases. The CDR3 has 14 amino acids. In germline, CDR1 is MDHEN, CDR2 SYDVKM. With 11 bases removed from V and 9 bases from J, the gap between germline ends came to 20 bases. The CDR3 region has the DNA TGTGCCGGCTCCCGGGACCGAGGATTTTCACCCCTCCACTTT. Translation: CAGSRDRGFSPLHF.